Listed here are 17 T cell receptor beta chains from one sample, sequenced in a study of human CD8 memory T cell subsets. Exhausted-like traits marked the TPEX cells, which were CCR7+ PD-1+ TIGIT+ early memory CD8+ T cells. Production of TCR beta libraries used UMI-labeled 5' RACE as the method. TCRdb re-called the 5' RACE reads and shows each CDR3 protein once, DNA omitted. Its table lists approximately 6,700 distinct CDR3 sequences. Sequenced material: CD8+ T cells from PBMCs. All receptors derive from a human donor in good health.

This clonotype registers large by frequency. The V gene is TRBV2, the J gene TRBJ2-7; without DNA, the TCRdb call of TRBD1 cannot be checked. CDR1 and CDR2 (germline): SNHLY, FYNNEI. The CDR3 length is 13 residues. The CDR3 spells CASNGPGLYEQYF.

This clonotype is deemed medium-sized by its frequency. The rearrangement links TRBV29-1 to TRBJ2-7; TCRdb's D gene call, TRBD2, goes unchecked for lack of DNA. CDR3 size: 14 residues. Germline CDR1 and CDR2: SQVTM and ANQGSEA. CDR3 protein: CSVDKGSGRGEQYF.

Measured by frequency, this clonotype is medium-sized (0.01 to 0.1%). V usage is TRBV5-1 and J usage is TRBJ2-7; TCRdb indicates TRBD1, and absent DNA this call remains unverified. This CDR3 contains 14 residues. Germline V gene sequence: CDR1 SGHRS, CDR2 YFSETQ. The CDR3: CASSQGTYSYEQYF.

This rearrangement joins TRBV7-9 to TRBJ2-3. Germline CDR1 and CDR2: SEHNR and FQNEAQ (reference sequence). This CDR3 contains 16 residues. CDR3 in amino acids: CASSLDAVMGTDTQYF.

Judged by frequency, this clonotype is medium-sized (0.01 to 0.1%). The V and J genes are TRBV4-1 and TRBJ1-5. Germline-derived CDR1 and CDR2 are MGHRA and YSYEKL. The length of the CDR3 is 15 residues. CDR3 loop: CASSQDPGSVQPQHF.

The V gene is TRBV4-3, the J gene TRBJ2-7. The germline V gene has CDR1 LGHNA and CDR2 YSLEER. The CDR3 is made up of 16 amino acids. CDR3 region: CASSQDRSRGSYEQYF.

This chain joins TRBV15 and TRBJ2-5. CDR1 and CDR2 (germline): LNHNV, YYDKDF (reference sequence). The CDR3 spans 15 residues. The CDR3 sequence is CATSRFGSDQETQYF.

The rearrangement joins TRBV5-1 to TRBJ1-2. Germline CDR1 and CDR2: SGHRS and YFSETQ. The CDR3 covers 15 residues. CDR3 in amino acids: CASSQRGETNYGYTF.

This chain connects TRBV20-1 to TRBJ2-1; the D gene TCRdb calls, TRBD2, cannot be checked with no DNA. CDR1 and CDR2 from the germline V gene are DFQATT and SNEGSKA (reference sequence). The CDR3 length is 13 residues. CDR3 sequence reads: CSAARLRNEEQFF.

V and J are TRBV2 and TRBJ1-2; TCRdb designates TRBD1, a call that cannot be tested without DNA. The CDR3 runs 15 residues. The germline V gene has CDR1 SNHLY and CDR2 FYNNEI. The CDR3 loop is CASSPIGDSLYGYTF.

This CDR3 reads CANPTEAGYNEQFF. The rearrangement links TRBV19 to TRBJ2-1. This CDR3 contains 14 residues. Germline lookup yields CDR1 LNHDA and CDR2 SQIVND (reference sequence).

The V call is TRBV9, the J call TRBJ2-7; TCRdb indicates TRBD2, and absent DNA this call remains unverified. CDR1 is SGDLS, CDR2 YYNGEE, per germline. The CDR3 contains 15 residues. The CDR3 loop reads CASSPSSRGGFEQYF.

The gene calls are TRBV10-3 and TRBJ2-7. Germline CDR1 and CDR2: ENHRY and SYGVKD. This CDR3 contains 15 residues. CDR3 amino acids: CAISDAQKPTYEQYF.

The gene calls are TRBV9 and TRBJ2-4. CDR3 size: 14 residues. Germline CDR1 reads SGDLS; CDR2 reads YYNGEE. The CDR3: CASSGQSAKNIQYF.

Frequency places this clonotype as medium-sized (0.01 to 0.1%). This chain uses TRBV7-9 with TRBJ1-1. Germline assignment: CDR1 SEHNR and CDR2 FQNEAQ (reference sequence). This CDR3 is built from 15 residues. The CDR3 loop is CASSFGRVGNTEAFF.

J is TRBJ1-2 and V is TRBV7-8; the D gene TCRdb calls, TRBD1, cannot be checked with no DNA. CDR1 is SGHVS, CDR2 FQNEAQ, per germline. The CDR3 has 14 residues. This chain's CDR3 is CASSADSSNYGYTF.

The CDR3 is CASSQDLREGTDTQYF. The chain is built from TRBV4-3 and TRBJ2-3; TCRdb lists TRBD2, though no DNA is available to test this call. This CDR3 is built from 16 residues. Germline CDR1 and CDR2: LGHNA and YSLEER.